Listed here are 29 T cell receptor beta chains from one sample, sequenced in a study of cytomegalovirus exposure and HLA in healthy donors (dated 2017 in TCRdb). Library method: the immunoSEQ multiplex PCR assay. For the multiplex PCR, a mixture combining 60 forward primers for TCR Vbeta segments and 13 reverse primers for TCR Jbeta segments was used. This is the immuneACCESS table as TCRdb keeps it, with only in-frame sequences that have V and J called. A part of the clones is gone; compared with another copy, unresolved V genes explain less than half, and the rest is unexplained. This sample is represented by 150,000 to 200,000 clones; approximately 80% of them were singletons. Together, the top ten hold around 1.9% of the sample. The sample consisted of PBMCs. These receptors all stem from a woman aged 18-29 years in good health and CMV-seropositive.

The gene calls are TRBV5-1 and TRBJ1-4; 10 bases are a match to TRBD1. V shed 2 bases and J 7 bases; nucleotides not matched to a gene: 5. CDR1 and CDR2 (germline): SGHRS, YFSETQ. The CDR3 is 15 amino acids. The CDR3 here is CASSFGGQGSEKLFF. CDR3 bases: TGCGCCAGCAGCTTTGGGGGACAGGGGAGTGAAAAACTGTTTTTT.

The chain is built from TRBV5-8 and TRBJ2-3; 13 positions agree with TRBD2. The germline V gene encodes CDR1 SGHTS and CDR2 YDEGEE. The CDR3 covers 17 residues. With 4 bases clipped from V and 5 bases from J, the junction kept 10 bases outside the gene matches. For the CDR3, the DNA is TGTGCCAGCAGCCCCGGGACTAGCGGGGAGTGGGTAGATACGCAGTATTTT. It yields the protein CASSPGTSGEWVDTQYF.

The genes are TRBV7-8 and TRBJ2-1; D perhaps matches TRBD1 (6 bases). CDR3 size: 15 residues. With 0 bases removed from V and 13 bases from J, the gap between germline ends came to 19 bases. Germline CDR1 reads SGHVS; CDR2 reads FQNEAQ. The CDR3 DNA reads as TGTGCCAGCAGCTTAGCCAGGGATGGGACAATGAAACAGTTCTTC. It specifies CASSLARDGTMKQFF.

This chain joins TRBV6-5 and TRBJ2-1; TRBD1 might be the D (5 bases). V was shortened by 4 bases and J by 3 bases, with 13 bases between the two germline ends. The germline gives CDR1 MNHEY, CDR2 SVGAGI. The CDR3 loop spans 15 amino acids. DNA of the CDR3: TGTGCCAGCAGTTCTAGGGGTATGAACTACAATGAGCAGTTCTTC. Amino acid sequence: CASSSRGMNYNEQFF.

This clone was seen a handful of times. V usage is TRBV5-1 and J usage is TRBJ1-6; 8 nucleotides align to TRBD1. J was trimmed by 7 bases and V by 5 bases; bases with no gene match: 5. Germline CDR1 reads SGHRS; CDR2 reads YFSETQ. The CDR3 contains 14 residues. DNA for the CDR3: TGCGCCAGCAGTTTACAGGGGGGGAATTCACCCCTCCACTTT. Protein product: CASSLQGGNSPLHF.

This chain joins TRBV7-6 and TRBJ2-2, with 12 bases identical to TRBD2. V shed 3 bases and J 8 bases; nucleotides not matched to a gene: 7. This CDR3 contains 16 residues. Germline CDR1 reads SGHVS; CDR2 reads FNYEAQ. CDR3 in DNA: TGTGCCAGCAGCTTGAGACTAGCGGGGGCTATTGGGGAGCTGTTTTTT. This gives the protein CASSLRLAGAIGELFF.

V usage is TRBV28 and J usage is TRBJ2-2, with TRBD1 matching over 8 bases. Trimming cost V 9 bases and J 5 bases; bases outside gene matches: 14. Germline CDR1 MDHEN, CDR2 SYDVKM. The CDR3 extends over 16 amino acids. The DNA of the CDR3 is TGTGCCAGTACGGGCTTTGGGACAGGAGGGACCGGGGAGCTGTTTTTT. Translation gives CASTGFGTGGTGELFF.

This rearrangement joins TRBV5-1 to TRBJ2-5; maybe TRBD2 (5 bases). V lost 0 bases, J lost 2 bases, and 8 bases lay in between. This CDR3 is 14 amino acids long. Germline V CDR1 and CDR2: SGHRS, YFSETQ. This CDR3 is CASSLERLQETQYF. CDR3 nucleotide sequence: TGCGCCAGCAGCTTGGAGCGGTTACAAGAGACCCAGTACTTC.

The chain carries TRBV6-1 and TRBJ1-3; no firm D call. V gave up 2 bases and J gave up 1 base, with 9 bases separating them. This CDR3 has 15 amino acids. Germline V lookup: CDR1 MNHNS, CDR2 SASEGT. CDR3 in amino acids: CASSESLGSGNTIYF. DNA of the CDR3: TGTGCCAGCAGTGAATCTCTCGGGTCTGGAAACACCATATATTTT.

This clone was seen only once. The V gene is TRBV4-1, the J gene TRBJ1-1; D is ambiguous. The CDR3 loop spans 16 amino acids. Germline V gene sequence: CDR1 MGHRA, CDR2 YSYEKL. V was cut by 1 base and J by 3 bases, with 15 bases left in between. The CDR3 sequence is CASSQVWPRRDTEAFF. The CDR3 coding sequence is TGCGCCAGCAGCCAAGTTTGGCCTCGGAGGGACACTGAAGCTTTCTTT.

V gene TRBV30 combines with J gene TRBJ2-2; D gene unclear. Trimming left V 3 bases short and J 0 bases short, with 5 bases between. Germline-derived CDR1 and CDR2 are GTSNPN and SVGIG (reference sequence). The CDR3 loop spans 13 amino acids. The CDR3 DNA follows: TGTGCCTGGAGACAGTCGAACACCGGGGAGCTGTTTTTT. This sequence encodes CAWRQSNTGELFF. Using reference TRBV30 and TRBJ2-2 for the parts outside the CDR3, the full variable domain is SQTIHQWPATLVQPVGSPLSLECTVEGTSNPNLYWYRQAAGRGLQLLFYSVGIGQISSEVPQNLSASRPQDRQFILSSKKLLLSDSGFYLCAWRQSNTGELFFGEGSRLTVL.

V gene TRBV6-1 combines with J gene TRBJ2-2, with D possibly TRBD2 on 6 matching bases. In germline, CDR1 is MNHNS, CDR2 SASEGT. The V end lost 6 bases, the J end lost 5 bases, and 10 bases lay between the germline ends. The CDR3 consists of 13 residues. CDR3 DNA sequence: TGTGCCAGCAGCGGGGGTGGAACCGGGGAGCTGTTTTTT. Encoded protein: CASSGGGTGELFF.

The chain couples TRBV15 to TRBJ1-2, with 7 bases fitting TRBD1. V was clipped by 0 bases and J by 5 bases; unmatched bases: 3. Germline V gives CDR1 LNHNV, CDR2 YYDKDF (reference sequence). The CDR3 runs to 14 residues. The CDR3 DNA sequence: TGTGCCACCAGCAGAGAAGGGGGCCCGTATGGCTACACCTTC. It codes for CATSREGGPYGYTF.

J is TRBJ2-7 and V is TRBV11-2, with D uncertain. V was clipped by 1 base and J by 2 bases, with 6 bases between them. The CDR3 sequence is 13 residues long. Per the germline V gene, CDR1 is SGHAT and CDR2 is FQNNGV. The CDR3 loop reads CASSLARTYEQYF. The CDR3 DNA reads TGTGCCAGCAGCTTAGCTAGGACCTACGAGCAGTACTTC. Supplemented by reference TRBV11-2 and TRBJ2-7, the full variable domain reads EAGVAQSPRYKIIEKRQSVAFWCNPISGHATLYWYQQILGQGPKLLIQFQNNGVVDDSQLPKDRFSAERLKGVDSTLKIQPAKLEDSAVYLCASSLARTYEQYFGPGTRLTVT.

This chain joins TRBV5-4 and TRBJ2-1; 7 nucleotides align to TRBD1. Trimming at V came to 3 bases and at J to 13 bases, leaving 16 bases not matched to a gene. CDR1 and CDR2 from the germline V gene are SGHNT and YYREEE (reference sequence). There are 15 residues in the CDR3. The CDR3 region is CASSSLPRDSQGQFF. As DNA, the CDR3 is TGTGCCAGCAGCTCACTCCCTCGGGACAGTCAGGGTCAGTTCTTC.

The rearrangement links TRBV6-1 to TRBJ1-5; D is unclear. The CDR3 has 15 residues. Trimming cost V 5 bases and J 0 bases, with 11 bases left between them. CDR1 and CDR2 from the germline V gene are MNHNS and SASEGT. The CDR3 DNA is TGTGCCAGCAGTTGGGCGAGAGATAGCAATCAGCCCCAGCATTTT. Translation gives CASSWARDSNQPQHF.

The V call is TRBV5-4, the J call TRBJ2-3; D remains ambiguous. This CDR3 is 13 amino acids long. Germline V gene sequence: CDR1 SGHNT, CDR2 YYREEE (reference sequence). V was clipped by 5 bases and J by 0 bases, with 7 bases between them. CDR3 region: CASRPRSTDTQYF. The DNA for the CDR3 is TGTGCCAGCAGACCTCGGAGCACAGATACGCAGTATTTT.

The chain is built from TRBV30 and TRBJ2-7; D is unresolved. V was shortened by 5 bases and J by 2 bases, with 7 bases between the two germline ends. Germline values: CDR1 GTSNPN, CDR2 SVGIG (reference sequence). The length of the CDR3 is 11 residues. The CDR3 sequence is CAWGPPYEQYF. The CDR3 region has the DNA TGTGCCTGGGGGCCTCCCTACGAGCAGTACTTC.

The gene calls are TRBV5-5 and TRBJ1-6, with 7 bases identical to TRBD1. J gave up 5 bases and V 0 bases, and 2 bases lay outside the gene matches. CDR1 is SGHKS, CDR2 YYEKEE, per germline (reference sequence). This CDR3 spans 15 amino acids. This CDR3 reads CASSLGGQNNSPLHF. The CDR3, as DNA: TGTGCCAGCAGCTTGGGGGGACAGAATAATTCACCCCTCCACTTT.

The CDR3, as DNA: TGCGCCAGCAGCTTCGGGACAGGGATAATGAACACTGAAGCTTTCTTT. Encoded protein: CASSFGTGIMNTEAFF. J is TRBJ1-1 and V is TRBV5-1; 9 nucleotides align to TRBD1. The CDR3 is made up of 16 amino acids. Germline assignment: CDR1 SGHRS and CDR2 YFSETQ. J gave up 0 bases and V 2 bases, and 5 bases lay outside the gene matches. Drawing the rest from reference TRBV5-1 and TRBJ1-1, the complete variable domain is KAGVTQTPRYLIKTRGQQVTLSCSPISGHRSVSWYQQTPGQGLQFLFEYFSETQRNKGNFPGRFSGRQFSNSRSEMNVSTLELGDSALYLCASSFGTGIMNTEAFFGQGTRLTVV.

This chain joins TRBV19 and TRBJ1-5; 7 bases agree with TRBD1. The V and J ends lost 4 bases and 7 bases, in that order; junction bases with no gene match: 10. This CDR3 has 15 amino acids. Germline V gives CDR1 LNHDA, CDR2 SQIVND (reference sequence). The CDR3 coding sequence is TGTGCCAGTAGTACCCCGGACAGGTTACGACAGCCCCAGCATTTT. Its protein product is CASSTPDRLRQPQHF.

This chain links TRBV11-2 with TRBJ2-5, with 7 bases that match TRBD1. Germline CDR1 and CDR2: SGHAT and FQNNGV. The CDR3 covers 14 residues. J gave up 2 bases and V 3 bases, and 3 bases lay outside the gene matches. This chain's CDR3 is CASSLGQLQETQYF. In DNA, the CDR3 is TGTGCCAGCAGCTTGGGACAGCTACAAGAGACCCAGTACTTC.

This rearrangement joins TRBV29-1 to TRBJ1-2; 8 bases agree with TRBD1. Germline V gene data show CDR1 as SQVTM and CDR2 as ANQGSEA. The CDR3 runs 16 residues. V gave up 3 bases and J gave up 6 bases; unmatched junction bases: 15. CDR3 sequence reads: CSVDPGTGQVWHGYTF. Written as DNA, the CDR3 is TGCAGCGTTGACCCGGGGACAGGCCAAGTCTGGCATGGCTACACCTTC.

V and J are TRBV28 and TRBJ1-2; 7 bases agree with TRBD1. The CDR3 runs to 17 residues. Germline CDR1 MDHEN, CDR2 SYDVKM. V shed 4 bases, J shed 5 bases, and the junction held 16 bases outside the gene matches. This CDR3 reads CASSSPFPSEGAYGYTF. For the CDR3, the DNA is TGTGCCAGCAGTTCCCCTTTCCCCTCGGAGGGGGCATATGGCTACACCTTC.

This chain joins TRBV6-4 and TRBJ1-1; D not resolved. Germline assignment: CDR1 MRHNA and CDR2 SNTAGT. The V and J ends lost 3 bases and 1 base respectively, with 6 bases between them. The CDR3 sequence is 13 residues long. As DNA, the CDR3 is TGTGCCAGCAGTGAGACTGAGAACACTGAAGCTTTCTTT. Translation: CASSETENTEAFF.

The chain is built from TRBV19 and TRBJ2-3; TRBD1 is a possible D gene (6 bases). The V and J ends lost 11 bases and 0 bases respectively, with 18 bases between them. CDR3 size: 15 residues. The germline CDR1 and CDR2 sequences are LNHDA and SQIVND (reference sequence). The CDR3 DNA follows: TGTGCCGCTAAAGATGGACAGCTTAGCACAGATACGCAGTATTTT. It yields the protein CAAKDGQLSTDTQYF.

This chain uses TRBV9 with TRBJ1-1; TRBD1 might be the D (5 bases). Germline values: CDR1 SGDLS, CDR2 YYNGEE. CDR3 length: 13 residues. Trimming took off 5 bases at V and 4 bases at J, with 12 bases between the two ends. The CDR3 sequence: CASSLGGGTEAFF. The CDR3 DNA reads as TGTGCCAGCAGTCTGGGGGGAGGCACTGAAGCTTTCTTT.

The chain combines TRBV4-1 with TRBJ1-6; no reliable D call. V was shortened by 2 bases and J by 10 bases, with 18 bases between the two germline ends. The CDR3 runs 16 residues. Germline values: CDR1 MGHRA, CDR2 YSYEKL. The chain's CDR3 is CASSQPERASASPLHF. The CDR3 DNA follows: TGCGCCAGCAGCCAACCGGAGCGGGCCTCGGCCTCACCCCTCCACTTT.

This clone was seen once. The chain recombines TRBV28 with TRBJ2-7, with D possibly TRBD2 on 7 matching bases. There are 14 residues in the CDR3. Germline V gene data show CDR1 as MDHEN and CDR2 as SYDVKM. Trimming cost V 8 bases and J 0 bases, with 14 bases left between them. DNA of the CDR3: TGTGCCAGCCGCTCGCGGGGGCCCTCCTACGAGCAGTACTTC. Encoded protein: CASRSRGPSYEQYF.